Listed here are 21 T cell receptor beta chains from one sample, sequenced in a study of blood T cell repertoires in COVID-19. Produced via immunoSEQ multiplex PCR; TCRdb's table is partial and in-frame only. The table has about 50,000 clones, over 75% seen once. The source material was peripheral blood. Source of these receptors: a human donor in a cohort sampled during active COVID-19.

The chain uses TRBV5-6 and TRBJ2-6, with D tentatively TRBD1 (5 bases). V lost 0 bases and J lost 1, with 11 bases in between. The germline V gene encodes CDR1 SGHDT and CDR2 YYEEEE. The CDR3 is made up of 17 amino acids. The CDR3 nucleotides are TGTGCCAGCAGCTTGGAAAGAAGGGGTTCTGGGGCCAACGTCCTGACTTTC. This codes for CASSLERRGSGANVLTF.

Only a few counts were recorded for this clone. The chain joins TRBV5-4 to TRBJ2-3; TRBD2 agrees at 13 bases. The CDR3 consists of 16 residues. J gave up 3 bases and V 5 bases, and 6 bases lay outside the gene matches. Germline V gene sequence: CDR1 SGHNT, CDR2 YYREEE (reference sequence). The DNA of the CDR3 is TGTGCCAGCAGTTACCGACTAGCGGGAGGAACAGATACGCAGTATTTT. This encodes CASSYRLAGGTDTQYF.

Here the CDR3 reads CAISESRTGGLSNQPQHF. DNA of the CDR3: TGTGCCATCAGTGAGTCGAGGACAGGGGGCCTTAGCAATCAGCCCCAGCATTTT. This chain links TRBV10-3 with TRBJ1-5; 11 positions agree with TRBD1. The V gene end was trimmed by 0 bases and the J gene end by 0 bases; junction bases not matched to a gene: 4. The germline gives CDR1 ENHRY, CDR2 SYGVKD. The CDR3 has 18 amino acids.

The chain employs TRBV11-2 and TRBJ2-1; 7 bases fit TRBD2. Germline V CDR1 and CDR2: SGHAT, FQNNGV. The CDR3 is made up of 15 amino acids. The V and J ends lost 3 bases and 9 bases, in that order; junction bases with no gene match: 11. The CDR3 coding sequence is TGTGCCAGCAGCTTTTTAGGCGGGAGAACGGGTGAGCAGTTCTTC. Its protein is CASSFLGGRTGEQFF.

The CDR3 nucleotides are TGTGCCATCAGTGACTTTACAGCGGGAGGAGGAGGAGATACGCAGTATTTT. It yields the protein CAISDFTAGGGGDTQYF. This chain links TRBV10-3 with TRBJ2-3; 9 bases map to TRBD2. V lost 3 bases, J lost 5 bases, and 12 bases stayed unmatched. The CDR3 has 17 residues. Germline V lookup: CDR1 ENHRY, CDR2 SYGVKD.

The rearrangement links TRBV7-2 to TRBJ2-3; TRBD2 aligns across 10 bases. The V and J ends lost 5 bases and 14 bases, in that order; junction bases with no gene match: 10. The CDR3 runs to 13 residues. Germline-derived CDR1 and CDR2 are SGHTA and FQGNSA. CDR3 nucleotides: TGTGCCAGCAGCCCCGACAGCGGGAGGGCCCCGTATTTT. It translates to CASSPDSGRAPYF. Complete variable domain (other parts from reference TRBV7-2 and TRBJ2-3): GAGVSQSPSNKVTEKGKDVELRCDPISGHTALYWYRQSLGQGLEFLIYFQGNSAPDKSGLPSDRFSAERTGGSVSTLTIQRTQQEDSAVYLCASSPDSGRAPYFGPGTRLTVL.

The J gene is TRBJ2-7, the V gene TRBV7-2, with D maybe TRBD2 (6 bases). CDR1 SGHTA and CDR2 FQGNSA come from the germline V gene. CDR3 length: 14 residues. Between the trimmed V and J ends, which lost 4 bases and 2 bases, there was a span of 12 bases. DNA of the CDR3: TGTGCCAGCAGCTCCGGGACTGTTACCTACGAGCAGTACTTC. Its translation: CASSSGTVTYEQYF.

The chain recombines TRBV5-8 with TRBJ1-1; TRBD1 aligns across 9 bases. The germline V gene has CDR1 SGHTS and CDR2 YDEGEE. Losses at the gene ends were 0 bases for V and 5 bases for J; bases not matched to a gene: 5. The CDR3 has 15 amino acids. The CDR3 DNA sequence: TGTGCCAGCAGCTTGGGGGGACAGGGAAAAACTGAAGCTTTCTTT. Translating gives CASSLGGQGKTEAFF.

CDR3 sequence: CASSQELPGRSADTQYF. In DNA form, the CDR3 reads TGTGCCAGCAGCCAAGAATTGCCAGGGAGGAGTGCAGATACGCAGTATTTT. The chain carries TRBV4-2 and TRBJ2-3; D possibly corresponds to TRBD2 (6 bases). The CDR3 sequence is 17 residues long. The germline V gene encodes CDR1 LGHNA and CDR2 YNFKEQ. V dropped 0 bases and J dropped 4 bases, with 17 bases sitting between them.

The rearrangement joins TRBV5-1 to TRBJ2-1; possible D gene TRBD2, 6 bases. Trimming removed 1 base at V and 7 bases at J, with 15 bases between. This CDR3 region has 15 residues. CDR1 and CDR2 from the germline V gene are SGHRS and YFSETQ. CDR3 DNA: TGCGCCAGCAGCTTGCGAACGGGAGAGGGTAATGAGCAGTTCTTC. Translated: CASSLRTGEGNEQFF.

The rearrangement joins TRBV14 to TRBJ2-1; no clear D gene. The V gene lost 0 bases and the J gene lost 7 bases, with 7 bases spanning the gap. The CDR3 is 13 residues long. From germline, CDR1 is SGHDN and CDR2 FVKESK. CDR3 amino acids: CASSQDHRNEQFF. The CDR3 DNA follows: TGTGCCAGCAGCCAAGATCATAGAAATGAGCAGTTCTTC.

This clone has just one count. This chain links TRBV10-3 with TRBJ2-7; 8 positions agree with TRBD1. Germline lookup yields CDR1 ENHRY and CDR2 SYGVKD. Trimming cost V 10 bases and J 3 bases; bases outside gene matches: 8. CDR3 length: 13 amino acids. The CDR3 DNA is TGTGCCACCGAGGGCAGGGGGCTCTACGAGCAGTACTTC. The encoded protein is CATEGRGLYEQYF.

This clone was recorded only once. This chain joins TRBV30 and TRBJ1-6, with D unclear. CDR3 size: 15 residues. Per germline, CDR1 GTSNPN and CDR2 SVGIG (reference sequence). Between the trimmed V and J ends, which lost 5 bases and 7 bases, there was a span of 18 bases. CDR3 residues: CAWSGSSGGNSPLHF. The CDR3 bases are TGTGCCTGGTCGGGGTCGAGCGGCGGGAATTCACCCCTCCACTTT.

V gene TRBV27 combines with J gene TRBJ2-3, with D unclear. This CDR3 contains 13 residues. Germline assignment: CDR1 MNHEY and CDR2 SMNVEV (reference sequence). The V end was cut by 2 bases, the J end by 7 bases, with 10 bases between. CDR3 bases: TGTGCCAGCAGTTTACAGAACGTTAATACGCAGTATTTT. It translates to CASSLQNVNTQYF.

J is TRBJ2-2 and V is TRBV7-9; TRBD1 might be the D (7 bases). The CDR3 covers 15 residues. Per germline, CDR1 SEHNR and CDR2 FQNEAQ (reference sequence). V was pared by 2 bases and J by 8 bases, with 15 bases between. The CDR3: CASSLPGGISGELFF. In nucleotides, the CDR3 is TGTGCCAGCAGCTTACCAGGGGGGATATCGGGGGAGCTGTTTTTT.

The CDR3 loop is CASSSSTAHSGANVLTF. The CDR3, as DNA: TGTGCCAGCAGCTCTTCGACAGCTCACTCTGGGGCCAACGTCCTGACTTTC. The J gene is TRBJ2-6, the V gene TRBV7-3; a weak D match, TRBD1 (5 bases). There are 17 residues in the CDR3. Trimming left V 4 bases short and J 0 bases short, with 13 bases between. Looked up from germline, CDR1 is SGHTA and CDR2 is FQGTGA.

The chain carries TRBV5-1 and TRBJ2-1; 12 nucleotides match TRBD2. V shed 2 bases and J 4 bases; nucleotides not matched to a gene: 4. There are 16 residues in the CDR3. Per the germline V gene, CDR1 is SGHRS and CDR2 is YFSETQ. For the CDR3, the DNA is TGCGCCAGCAGCTTCACTAGCGGGGGGTTATACAATGAGCAGTTCTTC. It translates to CASSFTSGGLYNEQFF.

The V gene is TRBV19, the J gene TRBJ2-1; 7 bases are a match to TRBD2. CDR1 and CDR2 from the germline V gene are LNHDA and SQIVND (reference sequence). The V and J ends lost 5 bases and 7 bases, in that order; junction bases with no gene match: 14. This CDR3 is 16 amino acids long. The CDR3 DNA sequence: TGTGCCAGTAGTTGGACGGTCGGGACTAACCGTAATGAGCAGTTCTTC. It codes for CASSWTVGTNRNEQFF. Using reference TRBV19 and TRBJ2-1 for the parts outside the CDR3, the full variable domain is DGGITQSPKYLFRKEGQNVTLSCEQNLNHDAMYWYRQDPGQGLRLIYYSQIVNDFQKGDIAEGYSVSREKKESFPLTVTSAQKNPTAFYLCASSWTVGTNRNEQFFGPGTRLTVL.

V and J are TRBV19 and TRBJ1-3; 7 nucleotides match TRBD1. The germline CDR1 and CDR2 sequences are LNHDA and SQIVND (reference sequence). This CDR3 region has 14 residues. J lost 4 bases, V lost 6 bases, and 6 bases had no gene match. CDR3 residues: CASSAGTAGNTIYF. The DNA for the CDR3 is TGTGCCAGTAGCGCCGGGACAGCCGGAAACACCATATATTTT. The entire variable domain, with the rest obtained from reference TRBV19 and TRBJ1-3, is as follows: DGGITQSPKYLFRKEGQNVTLSCEQNLNHDAMYWYRQDPGQGLRLIYYSQIVNDFQKGDIAEGYSVSREKKESFPLTVTSAQKNPTAFYLCASSAGTAGNTIYFGEGSWLTVV.

The chain employs TRBV27 and TRBJ1-1; D remains unclear. The CDR3 runs 14 residues. Germline CDR1 and CDR2: MNHEY and SMNVEV (reference sequence). V shed 5 bases and J shed 2 bases, with 12 bases lying between them. CDR3 protein: CASSEYYSNTEAFF. CDR3 nucleotides: TGTGCCAGCAGTGAGTATTACAGCAACACTGAAGCTTTCTTT.

This clone has just one count. The chain has TRBV6-5 and TRBJ1-4; 8 bases agree with TRBD1. The ends lost 2 bases at V and 6 bases at J; junction bases unmatched: 2. Germline V gene sequence: CDR1 MNHEY, CDR2 SVGAGI. This CDR3 region has 14 residues. CDR3 protein: CASSYGQGYEKLFF. The CDR3 nucleotides are TGTGCCAGCAGTTACGGACAGGGATATGAAAAACTGTTTTTT.